This T cell receptor (beta chain) was sequenced during a study of metastatic and nonmetastatic thyroid tumors. Germline V gene sequence: CDR1 SGHAT, CDR2 FQNNGV. The CDR3 is made up of 18 amino acids. Trimming cost V 5 bases and J 4 bases; bases outside gene matches: 17. TCRdb reprocessed the PCR reads via MiXCR. The sample yields tens of thousands of clones, roughly an eighth seen once. Before thyroid surgery, none of the patients had received any treatment. This clone showed up many times. Source material: tumor tissue. The J gene is TRBJ2-3, the V gene TRBV11-2; the match to TRBD1 covers 8 bases. The sequence was obtained from a female donor with papillary thyroid cancer or a benign thyroid nodule (not recorded which). Some clones in this sample may be carry-over from other donors' samples. CDR3 coding DNA: TGTGCCAGCAGCACCCTACCTACCGGGACAGGTATAGCAGATACGCAGTATTTT. Translation gives CASSTLPTGTGIADTQYF.